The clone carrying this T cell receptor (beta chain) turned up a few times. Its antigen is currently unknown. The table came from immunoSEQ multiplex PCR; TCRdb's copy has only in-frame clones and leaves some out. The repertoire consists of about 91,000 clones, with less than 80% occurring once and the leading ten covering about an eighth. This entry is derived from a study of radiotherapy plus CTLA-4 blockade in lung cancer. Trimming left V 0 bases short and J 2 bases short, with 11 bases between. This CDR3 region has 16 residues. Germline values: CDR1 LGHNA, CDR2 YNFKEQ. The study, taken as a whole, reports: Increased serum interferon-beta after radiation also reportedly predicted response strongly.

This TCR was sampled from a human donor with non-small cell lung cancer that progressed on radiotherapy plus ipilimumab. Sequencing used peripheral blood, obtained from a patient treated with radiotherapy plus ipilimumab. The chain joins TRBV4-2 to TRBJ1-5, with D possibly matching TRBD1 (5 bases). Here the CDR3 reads CASSQEVGQGNQPQHF. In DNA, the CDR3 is TGTGCCAGCAGCCAAGAAGTGGGGCAGGGCAATCAGCCCCAGCATTTT.